Presented here are 13 T cell receptor beta chains from one specimen sequenced in a study of T cell responses to AZD1222 COVID-19 vaccine. Repertoires were generated with immunoSEQ multiplex PCR, while TCRdb's copy carries only in-frame clones and drops some. The repertoire holds around 140,000 clones, with 80% to 95% as singletons. This specimen consisted of peripheral blood, obtained 28 days after the second AZD1222 dose. These receptors all come from an adult who received the AZD1222 COVID-19 vaccine.

The chain couples TRBV6-1 to TRBJ1-2; D uncertain. Germline-derived CDR1 and CDR2 are MNHNS and SASEGT. Deletions cut 1 base from V and 7 bases from J, with 13 bases between. The CDR3 loop spans 14 amino acids. CDR3 nucleotides: TGTGCCAGCAGTGAAGGCTGGCGGGCCTCTGGCTACACCTTC. Protein product: CASSEGWRASGYTF.

This chain uses TRBV18 with TRBJ1-1, with D perhaps matching TRBD1 (6 bases). The ends were cut back, 4 bases at V and 4 bases at J, with 16 bases in the middle. This CDR3 is 15 amino acids long. Germline assignment: CDR1 KGHSH and CDR2 LQKENI. CDR3 in DNA: TGTGCCAGCTCACAGGGGGGGCGCTGGGGCACTGAAGCTTTCTTT. Translated: CASSQGGRWGTEAFF.

V and J are TRBV2 and TRBJ2-5; 13 bases fit TRBD2. V lost 5 bases, J lost 3 bases, and 3 bases stayed unmatched. Germline V gene data show CDR1 as SNHLY and CDR2 as FYNNEI. The CDR3 spans 15 residues. The CDR3 here is CASSTSGRVEETQYF. CDR3 nucleotide sequence: TGTGCCAGCAGTACTAGCGGGAGGGTGGAAGAGACCCAGTACTTC.

The V call is TRBV3-1 (or the pseudogene TRBV3-2), the J call TRBJ2-7; the D is unclear. Per the germline V gene, CDR1 is LGHDT and CDR2 is YNNKEL (reference sequence). The V and J ends lost 5 bases and 0 bases respectively, with 5 bases between them. This CDR3 is built from 12 residues. In DNA, the CDR3 is TGTGCCAGCAGCTATAGCTCCTACGAGCAGTACTTC. Amino acid sequence: CASSYSSYEQYF.

The chain recombines TRBV15 with TRBJ1-2; 12 nucleotides match TRBD1. The ends lost 4 bases at V and 4 bases at J; junction bases unmatched: 4. Germline loops: CDR1 LNHNV, CDR2 YYDKDF (reference sequence). The CDR3 contains 15 residues. The CDR3 spells CATSKGTGGVYGYTF. The CDR3 DNA reads TGTGCCACCAGCAAAGGGACAGGGGGCGTCTATGGCTACACCTTC.

This clone was seen more than once but under ten times. The J gene is TRBJ2-7, the V gene TRBV5-1; 10 nucleotides agree with TRBD2. V lost 4 bases and J lost 6; bases outside the gene matches: 10. Germline lookup yields CDR1 SGHRS and CDR2 YFSETQ. The CDR3 sequence is 15 residues long. CDR3 sequence (DNA): TGCGCCAGCAGCCTGACTAGCGGGTCAGGTCGCGAGCAGTACTTC. It encodes CASSLTSGSGREQYF.

V gene TRBV11-2 combines with J gene TRBJ2-2, with D perhaps matching TRBD2 (5 bases). Per germline, CDR1 SGHAT and CDR2 FQNNGV. Trimming took off 5 bases at V and 1 base at J, with 8 bases between the two ends. The CDR3 spans 14 residues. The CDR3: CASSRRGNTGELFF. CDR3 in DNA: TGTGCCAGCAGCCGCCGGGGGAACACCGGGGAGCTGTTTTTT.

The chain links TRBV5-4 to TRBJ2-1; the match to TRBD2 covers 8 bases. CDR3 length equals 15 residues. The ends lost 0 bases at V and 7 bases at J; junction bases unmatched: 6. The germline V gene encodes CDR1 SGHNT and CDR2 YYREEE (reference sequence). The CDR3 DNA is TGTGCCAGCAGCTTGGAAGGACTAGCCCAAAATGAGCAGTTCTTC. As protein: CASSLEGLAQNEQFF. Looking up the rest from reference TRBV5-4 and TRBJ2-1 gives the full variable domain: ETGVTQSPTHLIKTRGQQVTLRCSSQSGHNTVSWYQQALGQGPQFIFQYYREEENGRGNFPPRFSGLQFPNYSSELNVNALELDDSALYLCASSLEGLAQNEQFFGPGTRLTVL.

The gene calls are TRBV11-2 and TRBJ1-6; 9 bases are shared with TRBD1. CDR1 is SGHAT, CDR2 FQNNGV, per germline. The CDR3 is 16 residues long. J gave up 10 bases and V 5 bases, and 12 bases lay outside the gene matches. Here the CDR3 reads CASSLSSGTGNSPLHF. The CDR3 DNA is TGTGCCAGCAGCCTTAGCTCCGGGACAGGGAACTCACCCCTCCACTTT.

J is TRBJ2-3 and V is TRBV19, with D possibly matching TRBD2 (6 bases). The V and J ends lost 8 bases and 14 bases respectively, with 14 bases between them. The germline gives CDR1 LNHDA, CDR2 SQIVND (reference sequence). The CDR3 has 10 amino acids. CDR3 sequence reads: CASSSESLYF. The CDR3 DNA is TGTGCCAGTTCTAGCGAGTCCCTGTATTTT.

The genes are TRBV7-8 and TRBJ2-2; tentatively, D is TRBD1 (5 bases). Looked up from germline, CDR1 is SGHVS and CDR2 is FQNEAQ. The CDR3 runs to 15 residues. Trimming left V 11 bases short and J 0 bases short, with 16 bases between. CDR3 region: CAFNQDSANTGELFF. CDR3 DNA sequence: TGTGCCTTCAACCAAGACAGCGCGAACACCGGGGAGCTGTTTTTT.

The rearrangement links TRBV27 to TRBJ1-1; tentative D call: TRBD1 (5 bases). CDR1 and CDR2 from the germline V gene are MNHEY and SMNVEV (reference sequence). The CDR3 spans 16 residues. Trimming stripped 5 bases from V and 0 bases from J, with 16 bases between. The CDR3 loop is CASSPNPGRMNTEAFF. As DNA, the CDR3 is TGTGCCAGCAGTCCAAATCCGGGACGGATGAACACTGAAGCTTTCTTT.

This rearrangement joins TRBV25-1 to TRBJ2-7, with a tentative D call TRBD1 (5 bases). Germline CDR1 reads MGHDK; CDR2 reads SYGVNS. This CDR3 is built from 13 residues. Trimming shortened V by 5 bases and J by 5 bases, and 13 bases separated the two germline ends. In nucleotides, the CDR3 is TGTGCCAGCAGTACCTGGGGCTCACACGAGCAGTACTTC. This sequence encodes CASSTWGSHEQYF.